Listed below are T cell receptor beta chains from one sample, sequenced in a study of T cell changes during pregnancy in multiple sclerosis. Profiling relied on immunoSEQ multiplex PCR, and the TCRdb table lists in-frame clones only, not all of them. This table holds 75,000 to 100,000 clones, under 95% found once. This material consisted of peripheral blood, taken after pregnancy. These TCRs come from a female donor in good health, enrolled as a control in a pregnancy study. CDR3s include the opening cysteine and the closing phenylalanine or tryptophan. D genes are given only for firm matches. For some rows the clone size is stated as once, few or many, or as a class when expanded; others skip it.

j_call d_call clone_size v_call cdr3_length cdr3_nt cdr3_aa
TRBJ2-1 TRBD2 . TRBV7-9 17 TGTGCCAGCAGCTTAGGGCGGACTAGCGGGGGGGACAATGAGCAGTTCTTC CASSLGRTSGGDNEQFF
TRBJ1-1 TRBD1 . TRBV6-6 15 TGTGCCAGCAGTTTAACGCCGGGACAGGGAGCTGAAGCTTTCTTT CASSLTPGQGAEAFF
TRBJ2-1 TRBD2 . TRBV7-6 16 TGTGCCAGCAGCGGGACTAGCGGGGGCCATTACAATGAGCAGTTCTTC CASSGTSGGHYNEQFF
TRBJ2-5 . . TRBV7-2 14 TGTGCCAGCAGCCCAGGGACTGGACAAGAGACCCAGTACTTC CASSPGTGQETQYF
TRBJ1-1 . once TRBV7-3 13 TGTGCCAGCAGCCAGTCCAGTCACACTGAAGCTTTCTTT CASSQSSHTEAFF
TRBJ2-7 TRBD2 . TRBV27 14 TGTGCCAGCAGCTACCGTGGCGGGAGCTACGAGCAGTACTTC CASSYRGGSYEQYF
TRBJ2-7 TRBD1 . TRBV27 17 TGTGCCAGCAGGCGATCCAGACAGGGAACTATCTCCTACGAGCAGTACTTC CASRRSRQGTISYEQYF
TRBJ1-4 . . TRBV10-3 15 TGTGCCATCAGTGAACGGGGGTCAACTAATGAAAAACTGTTTTTT CAISERGSTNEKLFF
TRBJ1-2 . . TRBV19 15 TGTGCCAGTAGTATAGGAGTCGGTACTAACTATGGCTACACCTTC CASSIGVGTNYGYTF
TRBJ2-7 TRBD2 . TRBV18 15 TGTGCCAGCTCTTTCCTAGGAGGGGAGGGCCACGAGCAGTACTTC CASSFLGGEGHEQYF
TRBJ1-5 TRBD1 . TRBV10-3 17 TGTGCCATCAGTGACTCGGACAGGGCAGGGTTAGAACAGCCCCAGCATTTT CAISDSDRAGLEQPQHF
TRBJ2-5 TRBD2 . TRBV6-1 15 TGTGCCAGCAGGGGGATAGCGGGGGGGCAAGAGACCCAGTACTTC CASRGIAGGQETQYF
TRBJ2-1 . . TRBV19 12 TGTGCCAGTAGTATATCAATGAATGAGCAGTTCTTC CASSISMNEQFF
TRBJ1-1 . few TRBV20-1 11 TGCAGTGCTACGTCGAACACTGAAGCTTTCTTT CSATSNTEAFF
TRBJ2-1 TRBD2 . TRBV25-1 16 TGTGCCAGCAGTGATCCTAGCGGGGCGCGGGACGATGAGCAGTTCTTC CASSDPSGARDDEQFF
TRBJ2-1 TRBD2 . TRBV7-8 16 TGTGCCAGCAGCTTAGTTCCGCGGGGGGCCGACCATGAGCAGTTCTTC CASSLVPRGADHEQFF
TRBJ2-1 TRBD2 . TRBV19 16 TGTGCCAGTAGTCCCGGGACTAGTAATCTTCATGATGAGCAGTTCTTC CASSPGTSNLHDEQFF
TRBJ1-3 . . TRBV11-2 16 TGTGCCAGCAGCTTCGGGGTGGAGGATCCTGGAAACACCATATATTTT CASSFGVEDPGNTIYF
TRBJ2-1 TRBD2 . TRBV10-3 15 TGTGCCAGCGCAACACTAGCGGGAGCGCTGAATGAGCAGTTCTTC CASATLAGALNEQFF
TRBJ2-5 TRBD2 . TRBV2 18 TGTGCCAGCAGCCCCCGACTAGCGGGGGGGACGGGACAAGAGACCCAGTACTTC CASSPRLAGGTGQETQYF
TRBJ2-5 TRBD2 few TRBV5-6 14 TGTGCCAGCAAACTAGCGGGGCTACAAGAGACCCAGTACTTC CASKLAGLQETQYF
TRBJ1-6 TRBD1 . TRBV18 14 TGTGCCAGCTCACGAGACAGGGGAGATTCACCCCTCCACTTT CASSRDRGDSPLHF
TRBJ2-1 TRBD2 . TRBV19 15 TGTGCCAGTGGGACTAGCGGGGACATCTACAATGAGCAGTTCTTC CASGTSGDIYNEQFF
TRBJ2-7 TRBD1 once TRBV27 13 TGTGCCAGCAGCATGACAGGGGCCGCCGAGCAGTACTTC CASSMTGAAEQYF
TRBJ2-5 . . TRBV4-1 13 TGCGCCAGCAGCCGCGCATCCGGGGAGACCCAGTACTTC CASSRASGETQYF
TRBJ2-7 . . TRBV7-9 12 TGTGCCAGCAGCCCAGGGGCCTACGAGCAGTACTTC CASSPGAYEQYF
TRBJ2-3 . . TRBV12-5 14 TGTGCTAGTGGCCAGGGGACCCGCACAGATACGCAGTATTTT CASGQGTRTDTQYF
TRBJ1-2 . . TRBV9 14 TGTGCCAGCACCGAAGTCCGGTCGGGCTATGGCTACACCTTC CASTEVRSGYGYTF
TRBJ2-5 . . TRBV9 13 TGTGCCAGCAGCGTAGGAGGGCAGGAGACCCAGTACTTC CASSVGGQETQYF
TRBJ1-1 TRBD1 . TRBV6-1 13 TGTGCCAGCAGTGGGACAGGGGACACTGAAGCTTTCTTT CASSGTGDTEAFF
TRBJ2-2 TRBD1 . TRBV7-8 14 TGTGCCAGCAGCGGGGGACAGGGCGCCGGGGAGCTGTTTTTT CASSGGQGAGELFF
TRBJ1-1 . . TRBV6-1 12 TGTGCCAGCAGTGAACAGACCTTCGGGGCTTTCTTT CASSEQTFGAFF
TRBJ2-7 . . TRBV7-2 16 TGTGCCAGCAGCCCAGGCGTTGCGGGTCTACCCTACGAGCAGTACTTC CASSPGVAGLPYEQYF
TRBJ2-3 . . TRBV7-8 15 TGTGCCAGCAGCCCTAAGCGGATAAACACAGATACGCAGTATTTT CASSPKRINTDTQYF
TRBJ2-3 . . TRBV12-2 13 TGTGCAGCTTTGGCTAGCGGGAAGGATACGCAGTATTTT CAALASGKDTQYF
TRBJ1-1 . . TRBV28 13 TGTGCCAGCAGTGCCGACACTAACACTGAAGCTTTCTTT CASSADTNTEAFF
TRBJ2-1 TRBD2 . TRBV30 17 TGTGCCTGCAAAACCCCACTAGCGGGACAGGAAGGTGATGAGCAGTTCTTC CACKTPLAGQEGDEQFF
TRBJ1-2 TRBD1 . TRBV7-8 14 TGTGCCAGCAGCCCGGACAGGGTCCACTATGGCTACACCTTC CASSPDRVHYGYTF
TRBJ1-4 . . TRBV18 18 TGTGCCAGCTCACCAGCGCTACTACGGGACAAAGTTAATGAAAAACTGTTTTTT CASSPALLRDKVNEKLFF
TRBJ2-3 . . TRBV5-1 15 TGCGCCAGCAGCTTTATACTAGAGGCGGCAGATACGCAGTATTTT CASSFILEAADTQYF
TRBJ2-5 TRBD1 . TRBV7-6 16 TGTGCCAGCAGCTTAGGGACAGGGAGTTATGAGGAGACCCAGTACTTC CASSLGTGSYEETQYF
TRBJ2-5 TRBD2 . TRBV30 15 TGTGCCTGGAGTGGGATAGCGGGTCTCCAAGAGACCCAGTACTTC CAWSGIAGLQETQYF
TRBJ1-4 . . TRBV5-5 12 TGTGCCAGCAGCTTGGGGCTTGGAAAACTGTTTTTT CASSLGLGKLFF
TRBJ2-3 TRBD1 . TRBV6-4 15 TGTGCCAGCAGCCCGACAGGGGAAGGTTACGATACGCAGTATTTT CASSPTGEGYDTQYF
TRBJ1-2 . . TRBV9 15 TGTGCCAGCAGCGTATCGCAGGGAATGAACTATGGCTACACCTTC CASSVSQGMNYGYTF
TRBJ2-2 TRBD1 . TRBV27 16 TGTGCCAGCAGCGGGACAGGGTCCGTACCCCCGGTACAGCTGTTTTTT CASSGTGSVPPVQLFF
TRBJ2-1 . . TRBV7-9 12 TGTGCCAGCAGCTTTTTATACAATGAGCAGTTCTTC CASSFLYNEQFF
TRBJ2-3 TRBD2 . TRBV27 14 TGTGCCAGCACTCTAGCGGGAGAGGGAGATACGCAGTATTTT CASTLAGEGDTQYF
TRBJ1-1 . once TRBV27 15 TGTGCCAGCAGTCCCCTGACAGCCGCGAACACTGAAGCTTTCTTT CASSPLTAANTEAFF
TRBJ2-2 . . TRBV2 13 TGTGCCAGCAGCGGGGTAAACACCGGGGAGCTGTTTTTT CASSGVNTGELFF
TRBJ2-7 TRBD2 . TRBV28 13 TGTGCCAGCGAGACTAGCGGGAATTACGAGCAGTACTTC CASETSGNYEQYF
TRBJ2-3 TRBD1 . TRBV9 16 TGTGCCAGCAGTTACGCTCAGGGGGCCGGCACAGATACGCAGTATTTT CASSYAQGAGTDTQYF
TRBJ1-5 TRBD1 . TRBV18 17 TGTGCCAGCTCACCCACAACGACAGGGGTTAACAATCAGCCCCAGCATTTT CASSPTTTGVNNQPQHF
TRBJ1-5 TRBD1 . TRBV28 17 TGTGCCAGCAGCCCTACACTCGGACAGGGTTCCAATCAGCCCCAGCATTTT CASSPTLGQGSNQPQHF
TRBJ1-1 . . TRBV6-1 14 TGTGCCAGCCGAACGGCGGGGGGAAACACTGAAGCTTTCTTT CASRTAGGNTEAFF